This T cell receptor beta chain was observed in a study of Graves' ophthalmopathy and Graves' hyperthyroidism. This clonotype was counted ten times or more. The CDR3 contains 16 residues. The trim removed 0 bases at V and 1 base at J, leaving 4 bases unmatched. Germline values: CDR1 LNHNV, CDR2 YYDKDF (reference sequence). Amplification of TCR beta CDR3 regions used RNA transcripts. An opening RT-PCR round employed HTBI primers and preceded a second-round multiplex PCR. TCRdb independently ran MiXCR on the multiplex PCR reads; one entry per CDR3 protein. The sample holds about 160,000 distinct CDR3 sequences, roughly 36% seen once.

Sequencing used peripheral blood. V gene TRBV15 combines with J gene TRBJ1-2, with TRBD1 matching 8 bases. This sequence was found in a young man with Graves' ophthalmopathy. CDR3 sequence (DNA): TGTGCCACCAGCAGAGATCAGGGGGCCGGTAACTATGGCTACACCTTC. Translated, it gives CATSRDQGAGNYGYTF.